These T cell receptor beta chains were read from a single sample in a study of blood T cells in healthy people across ages. TCRdb re-called the 5' RACE reads with MiXCR, one entry per CDR3 protein. The sample comprises approximately 1.5 million distinct CDR3 sequences, around 40% of which are singletons, and around 4% rests with the top ten. The specimen sequenced was blood. These receptors were taken from a woman aged 18-29 years in good health. Each CDR3 is given with its conserved first and last residue. Fields, in order: J gene, D gene, clone size, V gene, CDR3 protein, CDR3 DNA. The D gene is left open where the match is weak. Clone size appears in some rows only: once, few, many, or a class for an expanded clone.

>TRBJ2-1|TRBD1|many|TRBV4-3
CASSQRQGSSYNEQFF
TGCGCCAGCAGCCAGCGACAGGGGAGCTCCTACAATGAGCAGTTCTTC
>TRBJ2-5|TRBD1|few|TRBV29-1
CSVTQDRAKTQYF
TGCAGCGTTACCCAGGACAGGGCGAAGACCCAGTACTTC
>TRBJ1-5|.|many|TRBV25-1
CASSGTVSNQPQHF
TGTGCCAGCAGTGGGACAGTTAGCAATCAGCCCCAGCATTTT
>TRBJ2-7|.|many|TRBV7-2
CASRDNRWSSYEQYF
TGTGCCAGCAGAGATAACAGGTGGAGCTCCTACGAGCAGTACTTC
>TRBJ2-2|.|.|TRBV4-3
CASSQGTANTGELFF
TGCGCCAGCAGCCAAGGGACAGCGAACACCGGGGAGCTGTTTTTT
>TRBJ2-5|TRBD1|.|TRBV10-3
CAIHGQDQETQYF
TGTGCCATCCATGGACAGGACCAAGAGACCCAGTACTTC
>TRBJ1-1|.|.|TRBV29-1
CSVDHRQANAEAFF
TGCAGCGTTGACCACCGACAGGCGAACGCTGAAGCTTTCTTT
>TRBJ1-2|.|.|TRBV7-9
CASSEGRARNYGYTF
TGTGCCAGCAGCGAAGGACGAGCTCGGAACTATGGCTACACCTTC
>TRBJ2-5|.|.|TRBV27
CASSLIIGLQETQYF
TGTGCCAGCAGTCTAATAATTGGGCTCCAAGAGACCCAGTACTTC
>TRBJ2-5|.|.|TRBV6-2/TRBV6-3
CASSYLAWRDEQYF
TGTGCCAGCAGTTACTTGGCTTGGCGGGATGAGCAGTACTTC
>TRBJ1-1|.|.|TRBV6-2/TRBV6-3
CASSYRDFDTEAFF
TGTGCCAGCAGTTACCGGGATTTCGACACTGAAGCTTTCTTT